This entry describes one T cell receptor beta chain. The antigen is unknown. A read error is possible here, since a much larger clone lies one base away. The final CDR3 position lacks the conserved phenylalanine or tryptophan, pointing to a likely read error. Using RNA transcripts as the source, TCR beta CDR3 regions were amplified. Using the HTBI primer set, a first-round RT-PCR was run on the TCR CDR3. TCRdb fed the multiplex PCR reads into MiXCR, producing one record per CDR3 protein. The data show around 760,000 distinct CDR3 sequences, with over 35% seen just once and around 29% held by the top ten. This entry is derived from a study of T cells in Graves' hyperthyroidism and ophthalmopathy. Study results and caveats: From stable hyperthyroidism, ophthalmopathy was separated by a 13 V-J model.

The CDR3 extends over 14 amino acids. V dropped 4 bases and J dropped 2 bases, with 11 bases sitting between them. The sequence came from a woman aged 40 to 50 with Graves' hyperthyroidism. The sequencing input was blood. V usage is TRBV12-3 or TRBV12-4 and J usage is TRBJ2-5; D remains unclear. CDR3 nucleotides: TGTGCCAGCAGTTACCCTGGACCGCAAGAGACCCAGTACCTC. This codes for CASSYPGPQETQYL.